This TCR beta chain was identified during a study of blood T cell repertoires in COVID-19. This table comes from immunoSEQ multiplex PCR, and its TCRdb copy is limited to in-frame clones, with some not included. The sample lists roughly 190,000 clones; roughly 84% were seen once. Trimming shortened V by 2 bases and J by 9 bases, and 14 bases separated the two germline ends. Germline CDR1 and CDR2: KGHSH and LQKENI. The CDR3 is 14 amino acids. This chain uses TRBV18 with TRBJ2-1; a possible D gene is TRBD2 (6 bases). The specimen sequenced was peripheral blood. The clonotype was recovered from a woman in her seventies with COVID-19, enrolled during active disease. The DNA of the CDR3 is TGTGCCAGCTCACCAGCGGGCGGGGCCGGTGAGCAGTTCTTC. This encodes CASSPAGGAGEQFF.